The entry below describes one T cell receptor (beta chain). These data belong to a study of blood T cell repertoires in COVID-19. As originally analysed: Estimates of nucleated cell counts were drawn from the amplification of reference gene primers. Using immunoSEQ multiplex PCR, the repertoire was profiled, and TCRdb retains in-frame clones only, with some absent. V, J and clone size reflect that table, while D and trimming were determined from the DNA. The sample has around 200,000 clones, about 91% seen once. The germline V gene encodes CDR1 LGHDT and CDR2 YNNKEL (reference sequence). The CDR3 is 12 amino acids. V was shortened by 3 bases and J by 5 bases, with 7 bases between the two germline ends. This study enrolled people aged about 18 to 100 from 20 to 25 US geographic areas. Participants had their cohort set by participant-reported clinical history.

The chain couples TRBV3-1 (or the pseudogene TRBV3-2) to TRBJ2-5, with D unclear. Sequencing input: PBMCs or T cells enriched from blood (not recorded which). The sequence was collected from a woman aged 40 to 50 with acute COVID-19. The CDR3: CASSQREETQYF. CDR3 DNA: TGTGCCAGCAGCCAGCGTGAGGAGACCCAGTACTTC.